Below, one TCR beta chain is given with its context. In the authors' workflow: Scientists estimated how many nucleated cells there were by amplifying reference gene primers. Data came from immunoSEQ multiplex PCR; TCRdb stores just in-frame clones and leaves some out. V and J calls and clone size are as listed in that table; D and trimming were resolved from the DNA. The sample carries fewer than 70,000 clones, 86% recorded once. This entry is derived from a study of blood T cell repertoires in COVID-19. Study summary: Samples taken during acute and convalescent COVID-19 were collected in the United States, Italy and Spain. From T cells, B-cell-depleted T cells, or PBMCs came the material, which was cDNA or gDNA.

Trimming took 3 bases from V and 5 from J, leaving 14 bases between them. Germline CDR1 SGHNT, CDR2 YYREEE (reference sequence). The CDR3 has 14 residues. Seattle's cohort entered during active infection and was followed longitudinally. The chain joins TRBV5-4 to TRBJ1-1, with D tentatively TRBD1 (6 bases). This TCR was recovered from a man aged 35 to 55 with COVID-19, enrolled during active disease. What was sequenced was peripheral blood. The CDR3 region is CASSSPLGGTEAFF. CDR3 bases: TGTGCCAGCAGCTCCCCGTTAGGGGGAACTGAAGCTTTCTTT.